Below, one TCR beta chain is given with its context. Its antigen is as yet unknown. This entry belongs to a study of regulatory T cells in long-lasting Graves disease. The authors built TCR beta libraries using iRepertoire HTBI primers and Arm-PCR of CDR3 regions. Via MiXCR, TCRdb re-called the multiplex PCR reads, giving one row per CDR3 protein. The sample holds approximately 440,000 distinct CDR3 sequences, 23% seen once. The length of the CDR3 is 15 residues. V lost 0 bases and J lost 0, with 9 bases in between. Germline loops: CDR1 GTSNPN, CDR2 SVGIG (reference sequence). Time point denoted: persistent/refractory GD, antithyroid drugs over 5 years with positive TRAb. Preparation of the TCR library used RNA extracted from PBMCs. Points from the study as a whole: Those with persistent disease had in common more public clonotypes (around 2,500) than new patients (about 970).

The sequence derives from a female donor with Graves disease. This material consisted of peripheral blood mononuclear cells (PBMCs), taken when the disease was refractory, from a patient treated with antithyroid drugs. The J gene is TRBJ1-3, the V gene TRBV30, with D uncertain. CDR3 nucleotide sequence: TGTGCCTGGAGTGTCGGCGGCTACTCTGGAAACACCATATATTTT. Its translation: CAWSVGGYSGNTIYF.